The 8 T cell receptor beta chains listed next were all sequenced from one sample in a study of shared clonotypes between healthy human individuals. Method: immunoSEQ multiplex PCR; TCRdb's copy keeps in-frame clones and lacks some. The sample includes millions of clones, around nine tenths of them seen just once. The sequencing input was naive CD4+ T cells sorted from blood. Subset here: CD45RA+ positively selected. The source is a young man in good health.

The V call is TRBV19, the J call TRBJ2-5; D might be TRBD2 (7 bases). The CDR3 consists of 14 residues. V was cut by 8 bases and J by 0 bases, with 13 bases left in between. Germline assignment: CDR1 LNHDA and CDR2 SQIVND (reference sequence). The CDR3 DNA follows: TGTGCCAGTGGCAGGGGAGGGTACCAAGAGACCCAGTACTTC. Residues: CASGRGGYQETQYF.

The genes are TRBV6-1 and TRBJ2-3; D is possibly TRBD2 (6 bases). The V and J ends lost 7 bases and 0 bases respectively, with 14 bases between them. CDR1 is MNHNS and CDR2 is SASEGT in the germline V gene. The length of the CDR3 is 15 residues. CDR3 in DNA: TGTGCCAGCATCCAAGGTGGGGGGAGCACAGATACGCAGTATTTT. Translation gives CASIQGGGSTDTQYF.

The table lists this clone with a count of one. This sequence joins TRBV23-1 and TRBJ1-5; D is uncertain. TRBV23-1 counts as an open reading frame of uncertain function. Trimming removed 5 bases from V and 0 bases from J, with 32 bases in between. The CDR3 totals 22 residues. The CDR3 DNA follows: TGCGCCAGCAGTTGTATGGAGGGAAGTGGATCTGGGGAGATGTATAGCAATCAGCCCCAGCATTTT. It is translated as CASSCMEGSGSGEMYSNQPQHF.

The chain uses TRBV28 and TRBJ2-7; the match to TRBD1 covers 8 bases. CDR1 is MDHEN, CDR2 SYDVKM, per germline. CDR3 size: 14 residues. V shed 6 bases, J shed 4 bases, and the junction held 8 bases outside the gene matches. The CDR3 region has the DNA TGTGCCAGCAGCGGGACAGGAAAACGGTACGAGCAGTACTTC. Translated: CASSGTGKRYEQYF.

The chain employs TRBV21-1 and TRBJ1-5. TRBV21-1 is flagged as a pseudogene. The CDR3 runs 15 residues. CDR3 in DNA: TGTGCCAGCAGCAAGCACATGGTAGTTTATCAGCCCCAGCATTTT. This gives the protein CASSKHMVVYQPQHF.

This clone appeared once. The chain employs TRBV5-5 and TRBJ1-5; 8 bases match TRBD1. Trimming cost V 5 bases and J 1 base; bases outside gene matches: 5. This CDR3 comprises 15 residues. Looked up from germline, CDR1 is SGHKS and CDR2 is YYEKEE (reference sequence). Written as DNA, the CDR3 is TGTGCCAGCAGTCCCACAGGGGGAAGCAATCAGCCCCAGCATTTT. Its protein is CASSPTGGSNQPQHF.

The chain links TRBV27 to TRBJ1-5; D uncertain. CDR3 length: 15 amino acids. From germline, CDR1 is MNHEY and CDR2 SMNVEV (reference sequence). V lost 3 bases and J lost 5, with 14 bases in between. CDR3 nucleotides: TGTGCCAGCAGTTTGGAGGGCCGTGGCGATCAGCCCCAGCATTTT. Protein: CASSLEGRGDQPQHF.

CDR3: CASREQGSAYNEQFF. The DNA for the CDR3 is TGTGCCAGCAGGGAACAGGGTAGCGCCTACAATGAGCAGTTCTTC. This chain connects TRBV28 to TRBJ2-1; D is possibly TRBD1 (6 bases). CDR1 MDHEN and CDR2 SYDVKM come from the germline V gene. CDR3 length equals 15 residues. Trimming stripped 6 bases from V and 2 bases from J, with 14 bases between.